The 10 T cell receptor beta chains below were found in one sample sequenced in a study of identical twins. TCRdb re-called the 5' RACE reads with MiXCR, one entry per CDR3 protein. The sample contains about 240,000 distinct CDR3 sequences, about 10% of which appear only once. Material for sequencing was memory T cells sorted from blood. These receptor sequences come from a man aged 50 to 60 in good health.

The genes are TRBV7-2 and TRBJ2-7; D is unresolved. With 2 bases removed from V and 2 bases from J, the gap between germline ends came to 19 bases. Germline V CDR1 and CDR2: SGHTA, FQGNSA. This CDR3 has 17 amino acids. This chain's CDR3 is CASSLHVRASLPYEQYF. CDR3 in DNA: TGTGCCAGCAGCTTACATGTCCGGGCATCTCTTCCCTACGAGCAGTACTTC.

This clonotype has ten or more counts. The rearrangement joins TRBV2 to TRBJ2-1, with 7 positions matching TRBD2. V trimming: 5 bases; J trimming: 2 bases; junction bases outside the gene matches: 6. The CDR3 covers 15 residues. CDR1 is SNHLY, CDR2 FYNNEI, per germline. DNA of the CDR3: TGTGCCAGCAGTCCTCTAGCGGCTACCTACAATGAGCAGTTCTTC. This sequence encodes CASSPLAATYNEQFF.

This clonotype turned up a few times. This rearrangement joins TRBV10-3 to TRBJ1-2; TRBD1 might be the D (6 bases). In germline, CDR1 is ENHRY, CDR2 SYGVKD. The CDR3 extends over 12 amino acids. Trimming left V 8 bases short and J 2 bases short, with 9 bases between. CDR3 sequence: CAIPGQNYGYTF. The CDR3 DNA reads as TGTGCCATCCCAGGACAGAACTATGGCTACACCTTC.

The chain carries TRBV20-1 and TRBJ2-7, with D tentatively TRBD2 (5 bases). Germline V gene lookup returns CDR1 DFQATT and CDR2 SNEGSKA (reference sequence). V lost 5 bases, J lost 6 bases, and 20 bases lay in between. This CDR3 has 14 amino acids. CDR3 protein: CSAVLAGVFPEQYF. CDR3 sequence (DNA): TGCAGTGCTGTCCTTGCGGGCGTCTTTCCCGAGCAGTACTTC.

This clonotype was detected only a few times. The chain has TRBV6-1 and TRBJ2-7; D is possibly TRBD1 (5 bases). Trimming took 4 bases from V and 3 from J, leaving 16 bases between them. This CDR3 is 15 amino acids long. Germline-derived CDR1 and CDR2 are MNHNS and SASEGT. CDR3 in DNA: TGTGCCAGCAGTGGTAGTTGGCAGGGAAGCTACGAGCAGTACTTC. It translates to CASSGSWQGSYEQYF.

J is TRBJ1-1 and V is TRBV20-1, with 10 nucleotides matching TRBD1. After removal of 3 bases from V and 4 bases from J, the junction contained 2 bases not matched to a gene. The CDR3 has 13 amino acids. Germline CDR1 is DFQATT and CDR2 is SNEGSKA (reference sequence). The CDR3 is CSARDRGTTEAFF. The CDR3 DNA sequence: TGCAGTGCTAGGGACAGGGGGACCACTGAAGCTTTCTTT.

This clonotype was recorded at least ten times. This chain joins TRBV4-1 and TRBJ2-1, with D tentatively TRBD2 (5 bases). CDR3 size: 17 residues. In germline, CDR1 is MGHRA, CDR2 YSYEKL. V shed 1 base and J shed 2 bases, with 15 bases lying between them. This CDR3 reads CASSQVPRASTYNEQFF. In nucleotides, the CDR3 is TGCGCCAGCAGCCAAGTCCCAAGGGCTAGCACCTACAATGAGCAGTTCTTC.

This clonotype occurred many times. V gene TRBV20-1 combines with J gene TRBJ1-5; 11 bases fit TRBD1. Germline values: CDR1 DFQATT, CDR2 SNEGSKA (reference sequence). CDR3 length equals 16 residues. J lost 4 bases, V lost 0 bases, and 5 bases had no gene match. The CDR3: CSARDTGQGANQPQHF. DNA of the CDR3: TGCAGTGCTAGAGACACCGGACAGGGGGCGAATCAGCCCCAGCATTTT.

The chain has TRBV6-2 or TRBV6-3 and TRBJ2-3; the D gene is possibly TRBD2 (5 bases). The CDR3 spans 12 residues. The germline gives CDR1 MNHEY, CDR2 SVGEGT. Trimming took off 8 bases at V and 4 bases at J, with 10 bases between the two ends. The CDR3 protein is CASGSFPDTQYF. CDR3 DNA: TGTGCCAGCGGGAGTTTCCCAGATACGCAGTATTTT.

The sample holds a few counts of this clonotype. The genes are TRBV30 and TRBJ1-1; D remains unclear. CDR3 size: 13 residues. From germline, CDR1 is GTSNPN and CDR2 SVGIG (reference sequence). V was clipped by 1 base and J by 6 bases, with 12 bases between them. The CDR3 protein is CAWSGVAWAEAFF. In DNA, the CDR3 is TGTGCCTGGAGTGGCGTGGCGTGGGCTGAAGCTTTCTTT.